This T cell receptor (beta chain) emerged from a study of blood T cell repertoires in COVID-19. For the study at large: Both acute and convalescent COVID-19 samples were obtained from the United States, Italy and Spain. The analysed material was cDNA or gDNA that came from T cells, B-cell-depleted T cells, or PBMCs.

Cohort assignment relied on participant-reported clinical history. Two negative PCRs, clearance, or symptom resolution had been documented for recovered Cohort 3 donors. Repertoires were generated with immunoSEQ multiplex PCR, while TCRdb's copy carries only in-frame clones and drops some. The data hold some 250,000 clones, with roughly 90% observed a single time. The origin of this receptor is a middle-aged man who had recovered from COVID-19. The sample was PBMCs or T cells enriched from blood (not recorded which).

Here the CDR3 reads CASSVVSGTYNEQFF. CDR3 nucleotides: TGTGCCAGCAGCGTAGTTAGCGGGACCTACAATGAGCAGTTCTTC. The chain employs TRBV9 and TRBJ2-1; 8 positions agree with TRBD2. CDR1 is SGDLS, CDR2 YYNGEE, per germline. CDR3 size: 15 residues. Trimming at V came to 0 bases and at J to 2 bases, leaving 1 base not matched to a gene.